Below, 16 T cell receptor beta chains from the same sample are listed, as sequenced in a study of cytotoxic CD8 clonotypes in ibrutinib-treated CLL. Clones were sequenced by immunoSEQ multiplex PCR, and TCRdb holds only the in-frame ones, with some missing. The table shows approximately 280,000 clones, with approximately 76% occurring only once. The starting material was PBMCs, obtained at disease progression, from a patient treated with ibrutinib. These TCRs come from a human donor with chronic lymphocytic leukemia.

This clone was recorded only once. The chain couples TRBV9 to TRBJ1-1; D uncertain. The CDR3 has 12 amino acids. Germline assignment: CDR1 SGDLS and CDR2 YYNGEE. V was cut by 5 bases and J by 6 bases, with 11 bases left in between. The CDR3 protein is CASSPGGPEAFF. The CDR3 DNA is TGTGCCAGCAGTCCAGGCGGGCCTGAAGCTTTCTTT.

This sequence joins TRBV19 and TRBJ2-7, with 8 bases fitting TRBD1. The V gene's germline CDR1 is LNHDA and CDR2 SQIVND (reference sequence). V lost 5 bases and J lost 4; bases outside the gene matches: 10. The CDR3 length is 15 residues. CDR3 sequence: CASSARSGGAYEQYF. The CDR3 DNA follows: TGTGCCAGTAGTGCGCGGTCAGGGGGCGCGTACGAGCAGTACTTC.

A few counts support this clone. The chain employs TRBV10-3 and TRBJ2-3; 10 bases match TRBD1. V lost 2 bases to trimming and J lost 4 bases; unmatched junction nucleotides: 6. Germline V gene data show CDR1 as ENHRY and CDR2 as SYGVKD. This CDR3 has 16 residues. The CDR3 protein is CAISETTGGVSDTQYF. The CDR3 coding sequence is TGTGCCATCAGTGAGACGACAGGGGGCGTCTCAGATACGCAGTATTTT.

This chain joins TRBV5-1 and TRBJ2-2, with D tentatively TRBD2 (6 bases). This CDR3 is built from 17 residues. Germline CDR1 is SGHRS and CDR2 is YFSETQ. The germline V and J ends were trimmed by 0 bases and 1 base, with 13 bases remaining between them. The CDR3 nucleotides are TGCGCCAGCAGCTTGGCCGGCGCGGGGAAGAACACCGGGGAGCTGTTTTTT. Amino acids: CASSLAGAGKNTGELFF.

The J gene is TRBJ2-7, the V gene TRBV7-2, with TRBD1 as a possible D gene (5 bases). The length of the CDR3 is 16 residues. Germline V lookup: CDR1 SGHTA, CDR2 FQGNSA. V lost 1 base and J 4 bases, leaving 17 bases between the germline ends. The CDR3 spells CASSLGVKGYGYEQYF. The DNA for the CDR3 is TGTGCCAGCAGCTTAGGGGTTAAGGGGTATGGGTACGAGCAGTACTTC. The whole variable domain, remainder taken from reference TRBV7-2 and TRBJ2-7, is GAGVSQSPSNKVTEKGKDVELRCDPISGHTALYWYRQSLGQGLEFLIYFQGNSAPDKSGLPSDRFSAERTGGSVSTLTIQRTQQEDSAVYLCASSLGVKGYGYEQYFGPGTRLTVT.

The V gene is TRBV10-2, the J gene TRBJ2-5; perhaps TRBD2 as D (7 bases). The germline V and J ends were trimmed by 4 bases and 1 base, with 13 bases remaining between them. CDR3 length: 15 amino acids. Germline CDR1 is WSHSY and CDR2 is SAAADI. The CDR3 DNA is TGCGCCAGCAGTGCTTGGCGGGGGCTCCAAGAGACCCAGTACTTC. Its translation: CASSAWRGLQETQYF.

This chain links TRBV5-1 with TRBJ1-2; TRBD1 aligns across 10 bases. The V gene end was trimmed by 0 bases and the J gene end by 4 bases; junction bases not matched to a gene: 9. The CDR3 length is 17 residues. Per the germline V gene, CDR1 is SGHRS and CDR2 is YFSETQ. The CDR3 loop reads CASSLVLPGTGVYGYTF. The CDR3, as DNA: TGCGCCAGCAGCTTGGTATTACCCGGGACAGGGGTCTATGGCTACACCTTC.

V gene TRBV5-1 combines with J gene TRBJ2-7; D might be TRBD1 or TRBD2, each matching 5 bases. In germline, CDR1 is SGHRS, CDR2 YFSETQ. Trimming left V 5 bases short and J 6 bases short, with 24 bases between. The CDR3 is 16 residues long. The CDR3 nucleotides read TGCGCCAGCAGGAACGGGGTAGGGGTCGTGGTGGCCGAGCAGTACTTC. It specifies CASRNGVGVVVAEQYF.

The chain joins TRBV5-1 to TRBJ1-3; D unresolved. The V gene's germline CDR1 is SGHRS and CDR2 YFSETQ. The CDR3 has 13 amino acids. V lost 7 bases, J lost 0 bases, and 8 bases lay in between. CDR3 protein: CASSETSGNTIYF. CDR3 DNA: TGCGCCAGCTCGGAGACCTCTGGAAACACCATATATTTT.

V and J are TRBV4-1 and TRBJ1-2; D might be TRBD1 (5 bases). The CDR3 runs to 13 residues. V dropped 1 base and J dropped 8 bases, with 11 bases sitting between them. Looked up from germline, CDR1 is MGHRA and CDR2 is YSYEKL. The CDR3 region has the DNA TGCGCCAGCAGCCAAGTGGGGGTTAGAGGCTACACCTTC. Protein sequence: CASSQVGVRGYTF.

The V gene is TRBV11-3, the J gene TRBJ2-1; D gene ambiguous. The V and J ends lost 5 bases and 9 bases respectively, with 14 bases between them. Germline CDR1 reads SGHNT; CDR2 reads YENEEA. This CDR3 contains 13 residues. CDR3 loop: CASSTHTESEQFF. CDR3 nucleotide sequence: TGTGCCAGCAGCACCCATACAGAGAGTGAGCAGTTCTTC.

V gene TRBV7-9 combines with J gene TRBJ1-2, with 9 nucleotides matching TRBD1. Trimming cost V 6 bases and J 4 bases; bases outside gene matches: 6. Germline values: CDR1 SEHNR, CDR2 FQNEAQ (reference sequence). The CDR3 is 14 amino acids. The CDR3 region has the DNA TGTGCCAGCAGACACACAGGGGGCGGCTATGGCTACACCTTC. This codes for CASRHTGGGYGYTF. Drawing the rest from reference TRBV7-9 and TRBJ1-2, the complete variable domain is DTGVSQNPRHKITKRGQNVTFRCDPISEHNRLYWYRQTLGQGPEFLTYFQNEAQLEKSRLLSDRFSAERPKGSFSTLEIQRTEQGDSAMYLCASRHTGGGYGYTFGSGTRLTVV.

CDR3: CASTVTRTGTTEAFF. The DNA for the CDR3 is TGTGCCAGCACCGTCACCCGGACAGGGACCACTGAAGCTTTCTTT. This chain links TRBV5-8 with TRBJ1-1, with 8 bases lining up with TRBD1. Germline V CDR1 and CDR2: SGHTS, YDEGEE. Germline trimming cut 6 bases from V and 4 bases from J; bases unmatched to any gene: 11. The CDR3 runs 15 residues.

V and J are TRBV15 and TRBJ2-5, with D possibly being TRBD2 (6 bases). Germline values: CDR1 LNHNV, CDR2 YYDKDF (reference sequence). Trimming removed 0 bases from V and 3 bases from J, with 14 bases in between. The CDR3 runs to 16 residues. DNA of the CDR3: TGTGCCACCAGCAGAGATCGGGGGATTGGGGAAGAGACCCAGTACTTC. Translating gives CATSRDRGIGEETQYF.

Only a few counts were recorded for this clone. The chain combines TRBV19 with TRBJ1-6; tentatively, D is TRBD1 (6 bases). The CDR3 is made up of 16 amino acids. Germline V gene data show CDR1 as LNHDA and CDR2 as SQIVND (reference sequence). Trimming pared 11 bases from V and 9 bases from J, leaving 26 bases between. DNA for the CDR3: TGTGCCGCAGGGGTATGGCAGGGCCTTACGGGTTCACCCCTCCACTTT. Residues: CAAGVWQGLTGSPLHF.

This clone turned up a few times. The CDR3 loop reads CSVEPRNEQFF. Here the CDR3 DNA reads TGCAGCGTTGAGCCGAGGAATGAGCAGTTCTTC. The genes are TRBV29-1 and TRBJ2-1, with unresolved D. The V end lost 3 bases, the J end lost 7 bases, and 7 bases lay between the germline ends. From germline, CDR1 is SQVTM and CDR2 ANQGSEA. The CDR3 length is 11 residues.